These T cell receptor beta chains were read from a single sample in a study of shared clonotypes between healthy human individuals. The table came from immunoSEQ multiplex PCR; TCRdb's copy has only in-frame clones and leaves some out. The sample lists some 1,900,000 clones, around 96% occurring once. Sequencing was performed on naive CD8+ T cells sorted from blood. Every receptor here comes from a man aged 18 to 30 in good health. The CDR3 runs from the conserved cysteine through the conserved F or W. The D gene is left open where the match is weak. A clone size is listed for some rows: how often the clone was seen (once, few, many), or a class if it is expanded.

abundance	v_gene	d_gene	j_gene	CDR3aa	CDR3nt
-	TRBV28	-	TRBJ1-2	CASSLTGEYGYTF	TGTGCCAGCAGTTTAACGGGGGAATATGGCTACACCTTC
-	TRBV27	TRBD1	TRBJ2-7	CASSRDRVNEQYF	TGTGCCAGCAGTCGGGACAGGGTCAACGAGCAGTACTTC
-	TRBV5-5	-	TRBJ1-2	CASSLQGVGYTF	TGTGCCAGCAGCTTGCAGGGTGTGGGCTACACCTTC
-	TRBV10-2	-	TRBJ2-1	CASSEGTHPADEQFF	TGCGCCAGCAGTGAGGGGACGCACCCGGCGGATGAGCAGTTCTTC
once	TRBV25-1	-	TRBJ2-5	CASSPGAETQYF	TGTGCCAGCAGTCCCGGCGCGGAGACCCAGTACTTC
-	TRBV29-1	TRBD1	TRBJ1-1	CSVPTGQGNTEAFF	TGCAGCGTTCCAACCGGACAGGGGAACACTGAAGCTTTCTTT
-	TRBV29-1	-	TRBJ2-1	CSVEPFSSPTYNEQFF	TGCAGCGTTGAACCTTTTAGTTCCCCAACCTACAATGAGCAGTTCTTC
-	TRBV7-9	TRBD1	TRBJ2-7	CASSSGGGYEQYF	TGTGCCAGCAGCTCAGGGGGCGGGTACGAGCAGTACTTC
-	TRBV21-1	-	TRBJ1-2	CASSPLGGYTF	TGTGCCAGCAGCCCTCTAGGTGGCTACACCTTC
-	TRBV25-1	-	TRBJ2-2	CASSDRNTGELFF	TGTGCCAGCAGTGACAGGAACACCGGGGAGCTGTTTTTT
-	TRBV7-9	TRBD1	TRBJ2-1	CASSHRDRSDNEQFF	TGTGCCAGCAGCCACCGGGACAGGAGTGACAATGAGCAGTTCTTC
-	TRBV7-9	-	TRBJ2-7	CASSWSGGTYEQYF	TGTGCCAGCAGCTGGTCGGGCGGGACCTACGAGCAGTACTTC
once	TRBV11-2	-	TRBJ2-7	CASSLDFAYEQYF	TGTGCCAGCAGCTTAGATTTCGCCTACGAGCAGTACTTC
-	TRBV4-1	TRBD2	TRBJ2-2	CASSQILAGGPPGELFF	TGCGCCAGCAGCCAAATACTAGCGGGGGGGCCTCCCGGGGAGCTGTTTTTT
-	TRBV27	-	TRBJ2-1	CASSLEFRGRAYNEQFF	TGTGCCAGCAGTTTAGAATTTAGGGGGAGGGCCTACAATGAGCAGTTCTTC
-	TRBV2	-	TRBJ1-4	CASSENPTDRNEKLFF	TGTGCCAGCAGTGAAAACCCCACCGACCGTAATGAAAAACTGTTTTTT
-	TRBV5-1	TRBD1	TRBJ2-7	CASSWTGEREQYF	TGCGCCAGCAGTTGGACAGGGGAGCGCGAGCAGTACTTC
-	TRBV6-6	-	TRBJ1-5	CASSPATVHSNQPQHF	TGTGCCAGCAGTCCCGCGACGGTACATAGCAATCAGCCCCAGCATTTT
once	TRBV21-1	-	TRBJ2-6	CASSNTCIGGKSHHAANVLTF	TGTGCCAGCAGCAATACCTGCATCGGGGGCAAGAGCCATCACGCGGCCAACGTCCTGACTTTC
-	TRBV27	-	TRBJ2-1	CASSLSRYNEQFF	TGTGCCAGCAGTTTAAGCCGATACAATGAGCAGTTCTTC
-	TRBV13	TRBD1	TRBJ2-3	CASSLGLSRTGPTDTQYF	TGTGCCAGCAGCTTAGGCCTAAGCCGGACAGGGCCTACAGATACGCAGTATTTT
-	TRBV7-3	-	TRBJ1-1	CASSLLAGSEAFF	TGTGCCAGCAGCTTACTGGCAGGGAGCGAAGCTTTCTTT
-	TRBV4-3	-	TRBJ2-1	CASSQDNGPDNEQFF	TGCGCCAGCAGCCAAGATAACGGCCCGGACAATGAGCAGTTCTTC
-	TRBV5-1	-	TRBJ2-7	CASSLTAHEQYF	TGCGCCAGCAGCTTAACGGCTCACGAGCAGTACTTC
-	TRBV6-5	-	TRBJ2-2	CASSYIPREDTGELFF	TGTGCCAGCAGTTACATACCTCGTGAGGACACCGGGGAGCTGTTTTTT
-	TRBV7-7	-	TRBJ2-1	CASSPGGFSSYNEQFF	TGTGCTAGCAGCCCCGGGGGTTTTAGCTCCTACAATGAGCAGTTCTTC
-	TRBV11-3	-	TRBJ1-1	CASSLAEGDTEAFF	TGTGCCAGCAGCTTAGCCGAAGGGGACACTGAAGCTTTCTTT
-	TRBV4-3	TRBD2	TRBJ2-7	CASSQDWASGRSGQYF	TGCGCCAGCAGCCAAGATTGGGCTAGCGGGAGATCTGGGCAGTACTTC
once	TRBV19	TRBD2	TRBJ2-3	CASSIHPAGGTQYF	TGTGCCAGTAGTATTCACCCGGCGGGAGGTACGCAGTATTTT
once	TRBV27	-	TRBJ1-4	CASSLYPEGAKLFF	TGTGCCAGCAGTTTATATCCAGAAGGCGCTAAACTGTTTTTT
-	TRBV30	-	TRBJ2-7	CACSRDVLYEQYF	TGTGCCTGTTCCAGGGACGTATTATACGAGCAGTACTTC
-	TRBV4-3	-	TRBJ2-7	CASSQDFDSYYEQYF	TGCGCCAGCAGCCAAGACTTCGACAGTTACTACGAGCAGTACTTC
-	TRBV28	-	TRBJ1-4	CASSLSTGWEKLFF	TGTGCCAGCAGTTTATCCACAGGGTGGGAAAAACTGTTTTTT
-	TRBV5-8	TRBD1	TRBJ2-1	CASSSETGVQFF	TGTGCCAGCAGCAGTGAAACAGGGGTGCAGTTCTTC
-	TRBV9	-	TRBJ2-3	CASGGPSTDTQYF	TGTGCCAGCGGGGGGCCTAGCACAGATACGCAGTATTTT